This T cell receptor (beta chain) was recorded in a study of cytomegalovirus exposure and HLA in healthy donors. At the level of the study: The study's early data release held about 85 million unique TCRs from HLA-typed donors.

General study findings and limits: Confirmation in vitro established that a few CMV-associated chains were specific for CMV antigens.

Germline CDR1 is SNHLY and CDR2 is FYNNEI. The V end was cut by 1 base, the J end by 5 bases, with 7 bases between. CDR3 length: 13 amino acids. In the case of this clone: Its cognate antigen is unknown.

Researchers ran the PCR with 60 Vbeta and 13 Jbeta primers. Profiled with immunoSEQ multiplex PCR; TCRdb holds only in-frame clones, not every one. In the table there are over 150,000 clones, around three quarters of which are singletons. The material sequenced was PBMCs. The sequence derives from a woman between 50 and 59 years old in good health and CMV-seropositive. V usage is TRBV2 and J usage is TRBJ2-3; D uncertain. As DNA, the CDR3 is TGTGCCAGCAGTGAAGTGAGTGGAGATACGCAGTATTTT. Translated: CASSEVSGDTQYF.